These 18 T cell receptor beta chains originate from one sample sequenced in a study of cytomegalovirus exposure and HLA in healthy donors. TCRdb keeps only in-frame clones here, not all; method: immunoSEQ multiplex PCR. The sample includes just under 150,000 clones, 87% of them seen just once. Source material: PBMCs. These receptors all stem from a man younger than 30 in good health and CMV-seropositive.

This chain joins TRBV29-1 and TRBJ2-2, with D possibly TRBD1 on 6 matching bases. Germline CDR1 is SQVTM and CDR2 is ANQGSEA. Between the trimmed V and J ends, which lost 7 bases and 6 bases, there was a span of 18 bases. The CDR3 covers 14 residues. For the CDR3, the DNA is TGCAGCGCAGGGGCCGTCTGGAGGCCCGGGGAGCTGTTTTTT. Amino acid sequence: CSAGAVWRPGELFF.

The chain has TRBV6-6 and TRBJ1-2; 8 bases line up with TRBD1. Germline V gene data show CDR1 as MNHNY and CDR2 as SVGAGI (reference sequence). The CDR3 runs 13 residues. Losses at the gene ends were 4 bases for V and 8 bases for J; bases not matched to a gene: 6. The CDR3 bases are TGTGCCAGCAGTTCGGACAGGGTTGGAGGCTACACCTTC. Its translation is CASSSDRVGGYTF.

The chain links TRBV14 to TRBJ1-6, with 7 bases aligning to TRBD1. CDR1 is SGHDN and CDR2 is FVKESK in the germline V gene. This CDR3 spans 17 amino acids. V shed 3 bases, J shed 4 bases, and the junction held 9 bases outside the gene matches. The CDR3 bases are TGTGCCAGCAGCCACCTAACAGGGGTTCTTTATAATTCACCCCTCCACTTT. It is translated as CASSHLTGVLYNSPLHF.

V usage is TRBV5-1 and J usage is TRBJ2-1; TRBD2 matches 8 bases. Unmatched junction bases numbered 10, after V lost 1 base and J lost 10 bases. Germline V gene lookup returns CDR1 SGHRS and CDR2 YFSETQ. This CDR3 is built from 15 residues. CDR3: CASSLSLAGGGEQFF. The CDR3 nucleotides are TGCGCCAGCAGCTTGTCTCTGGCGGGGGGCGGGGAGCAGTTCTTC.

This clone was found a few times. The chain has TRBV30 and TRBJ1-1; tentative D call: TRBD1 (5 bases). The CDR3 extends over 11 amino acids. CDR1 and CDR2 from the germline V gene are GTSNPN and SVGIG (reference sequence). V dropped 0 bases and J dropped 13 bases, with 12 bases sitting between them. The CDR3 loop is CAWSVQTDVFF. The CDR3 region has the DNA TGTGCCTGGAGTGTTCAGACAGATGTTTTCTTT.

The chain links TRBV29-1 to TRBJ2-2, with D maybe TRBD2 (5 bases). The germline V and J ends were trimmed by 4 bases and 0 bases, with 6 bases remaining between them. This CDR3 is 13 amino acids long. Looked up from germline, CDR1 is SQVTM and CDR2 is ANQGSEA. The CDR3 nucleotides are TGCAGCGTTGCGGGATCGAACACCGGGGAGCTGTTTTTT. Encoded protein: CSVAGSNTGELFF.

This sequence joins TRBV9 and TRBJ1-1; tentatively, D is TRBD1 (6 bases). The CDR3 totals 15 residues. Germline CDR1 reads SGDLS; CDR2 reads YYNGEE. Between the trimmed V and J ends, which lost 4 bases and 2 bases, there was a span of 15 bases. CDR3 sequence: CASSPWTASNTEAFF. The CDR3, as DNA: TGTGCCAGCAGCCCGTGGACAGCTAGTAACACTGAAGCTTTCTTT. Full variable domain (rest looked up from reference TRBV9 and TRBJ1-1): DSGVTQTPKHLITATGQRVTLRCSPRSGDLSVYWYQQSLDQGLQFLIQYYNGEERAKGNILERFSAQQFPDLHSELNLSSLELGDSALYFCASSPWTASNTEAFFGQGTRLTVV.

J is TRBJ2-5 and V is TRBV5-1; D possibly corresponds to TRBD2 (5 bases). Germline CDR1 and CDR2: SGHRS and YFSETQ. This CDR3 contains 15 residues. Trimming left V 5 bases short and J 4 bases short, with 18 bases between. DNA for the CDR3: TGCGCCAGCAGACTAGGACTGACGGCGTCAGAGACCCAGTACTTC. Translation gives CASRLGLTASETQYF.

The rearrangement joins TRBV4-1 to TRBJ2-7; 10 bases are a match to TRBD1. V shed 3 bases and J 2 bases; nucleotides not matched to a gene: 4. The CDR3 is made up of 15 amino acids. Looked up from germline, CDR1 is MGHRA and CDR2 is YSYEKL. The CDR3 reads CASSQGQGSPYEQYF. DNA for the CDR3: TGCGCCAGCAGCCAGGGACAGGGGTCTCCCTACGAGCAGTACTTC.

The chain couples TRBV12-5 to TRBJ2-1; no clear D gene. With 2 bases removed from V and 8 bases from J, the gap between germline ends came to 4 bases. This CDR3 spans 11 amino acids. Germline CDR1 LGHNT, CDR2 FRNRAP. DNA for the CDR3: TGTGCTAGTGGTTTGACGGATGAGCAGTTCTTC. Encoded protein: CASGLTDEQFF.

The gene calls are TRBV18 and TRBJ1-5; weak D call: TRBD1 (6 bases). Trimming removed 4 bases from V and 2 bases from J, with 9 bases in between. CDR3 length: 14 amino acids. From germline, CDR1 is KGHSH and CDR2 LQKENI. The CDR3 bases are TGTGCCAGCTCACTTAACAGGGGCAATCAGCCCCAGCATTTT. It is translated as CASSLNRGNQPQHF.

The genes are TRBV5-6 and TRBJ2-7; TRBD1 matches at 8 bases. V lost 5 bases, J lost 4 bases, and 5 bases stayed unmatched. This CDR3 is 13 amino acids long. Germline V gene sequence: CDR1 SGHDT, CDR2 YYEEEE. DNA of the CDR3: TGTGCCAGCAGTCGGGGACAGGTATACGAGCAGTACTTC. It translates to CASSRGQVYEQYF.

The chain combines TRBV4-1 with TRBJ1-1, with 8 bases fitting TRBD1. The CDR3 is 18 amino acids. V shed 4 bases and J 5 bases; nucleotides not matched to a gene: 18. Per the germline V gene, CDR1 is MGHRA and CDR2 is YSYEKL. CDR3 nucleotides: TGCGCCAGCAGCCTCCTTGCAGCTGCAGGGGGCAGGGGGACTGAAGCTTTCTTT. It is translated as CASSLLAAAGGRGTEAFF.

Regarding this clone: At the DNA level, this CDR3 is encoded by other sequences in the same sample as well. The chain couples TRBV28 to TRBJ2-7; 9 bases agree with TRBD1. V lost 1 base, J lost 2 bases, and 3 bases stayed unmatched. Germline values: CDR1 MDHEN, CDR2 SYDVKM. This CDR3 spans 15 amino acids. CDR3 sequence: CASSLLGQGAYEQYF. The CDR3 region has the DNA TGTGCCAGCAGTTTATTGGGACAGGGTGCCTACGAGCAGTACTTC.

The chain uses TRBV6-5 and TRBJ2-2, with D possibly matching TRBD1 (6 bases). The CDR3 loop spans 16 amino acids. Between the trimmed V and J ends, which lost 2 bases and 0 bases, there was a span of 10 bases. Germline V CDR1 and CDR2: MNHEY, SVGAGI. The CDR3 region is CASSYKGVPNTGELFF. Written as DNA, the CDR3 is TGTGCCAGCAGTTACAAGGGGGTCCCGAACACCGGGGAGCTGTTTTTT.

CDR3 amino acids: CASSGAAGPLSSYEQYF. The CDR3 nucleotides are TGTGCCAGTAGTGGCGCAGCGGGACCTCTAAGCTCCTACGAGCAGTACTTC. The chain combines TRBV19 with TRBJ2-7; 7 bases align to TRBD2. Germline V gene data show CDR1 as LNHDA and CDR2 as SQIVND (reference sequence). Trimming cost V 5 bases and J 0 bases; bases outside gene matches: 13. CDR3 length: 17 amino acids.

J is TRBJ1-5 and V is TRBV28, with D hard to call. V was cut by 8 bases and J by 5 bases, with 10 bases left in between. Germline V lookup: CDR1 MDHEN, CDR2 SYDVKM. The CDR3 consists of 12 residues. CDR3 sequence: CASQRAYQPQHF. DNA for the CDR3: TGTGCCAGCCAGCGGGCTTATCAGCCCCAGCATTTT.

The chain joins TRBV29-1 to TRBJ2-5; 7 nucleotides line up with TRBD1. Germline V gives CDR1 SQVTM, CDR2 ANQGSEA. Trimming cost V 6 bases and J 3 bases; bases outside gene matches: 13. This CDR3 is 15 amino acids long. The CDR3 DNA follows: TGCAGCGTCGCTATGTGGGGGACAGCCAAAGAGACCCAGTACTTC. Translated, it gives CSVAMWGTAKETQYF. The full variable domain, its missing parts supplied by reference TRBV29-1 and TRBJ2-5, is SAVISQKPSRDICQRGTSLTIQCQVDSQVTMMFWYRQQPGQSLTLIATANQGSEATYESGFVIDKFPISRPNLTFSTLTVSNMSPEDSSIYLCSVAMWGTAKETQYFGPGTRLLVL.